This record concerns one TCR beta chain sequence. Which antigen it targets is not known. No base quality information exists; no much larger clone differs at one position. In the prospective study, participants were about 18 to 95 years old, resided in 24 geographic areas of the United States, and were enrolled through a virtual design. To assign participants to cohorts, the prospective study relied on clinical history that participants themselves reported in a screening survey and a study questionnaire. Recovered participants in ImmuneRACE Cohort 3 were defined by two consecutive negative NP/OP PCR tests, clearance by a healthcare professional, or resolution of symptoms. In the prospective study, mobile phlebotomists collected whole blood, serum and a nasopharyngeal or oropharyngeal swab from each participant. Additional blood draws and questionnaires over an approximately 2-month period could optionally be provided by prospective study participants. Prospective study blood samples were shipped either frozen or at room temperature before DNA extraction.

The sample comes from a study of blood T cell repertoires in COVID-19 (dated by TCRdb to the early 2020s). The study in broad terms: Samples from collaborators originated in the United States, Italy and Spain and spanned both the acute and convalescent phases of COVID-19. The samples were drawn from the first 160 participants of the ongoing ImmuneRACE study and from over a thousand subjects provided by 6 global collaborators. The sample metadata nearly always contained a de-identified subject ID, COVID-19 status, age in years and sex. The repertoires were released in a freely available public database intended as a resource for research on the immune response to SARS-CoV-2. The prospective study material was composed of cDNA or gDNA derived from T cells, B-cell-depleted T cells, or PBMCs. Where HLA class I and class II types were available, the types were taken from metadata supplied by the sample provider, not from assay-based typing. Subjects who had been exposed to COVID-19, were actively infected with it, or had recovered from it provided the deeply sampled blood TCRbeta repertoires that made up the dataset. Study-level results and caveats: The quantity of clinical and demographic metadata differed by source and by participant and was supplied without curation.

The immunoSEQ Assay, a bias-controlled multiplex PCR, was used to amplify TCRbeta CDR3 regions from genomic DNA. In the authors' own workflow: The number of nucleated cells in each sample was estimated by amplification of reference gene primers within the assay. To quantify the absolute abundance of each unique TCRbeta CDR3 rearrangement, sequence reads were collapsed and filtered. For each sample, productive Simpson clonality was calculated as the square root of Simpson's diversity index over productive rearrangements. TCRdb retrieved this table from immuneACCESS and kept in-frame rearrangements only. Not all clones are present; in checked studies, unresolved V genes account for under half, and no reason is known for the remainder. V and J calls plus clone size are reproduced from that table; the DNA served to infer D and trimming. For this sample there are 390,000 or so clones; 87% appear just once. Clones ranked in the top ten supply around 10% of the sample.

The CDR3 goes from the cysteine to the phenylalanine over 14 residues. Of all the DNA, just the CDR3 is kept, 42 bases in frame from base 1. CDR1 and CDR2 are read off the germline V gene (reference sequence) as MNHEY and SMNVEV. Germline trimming amounts to 5 bases on V and 3 bases on J, with 6 as the count of junction bases outside the gene matches. The receptor comes from a woman between 50 and 59 years old who had recovered from COVID-19. The V and J segments used are TRBV27 and TRBJ1-2, and TRBD1 matches 7 of the central bases. Sequences were obtained from PBMCs or T cells enriched from blood (not recorded which). The bases read TGTGCCAGCAGTAGTCTCGACAGGGACTATGGCTACACCTTC. This codes for CASSSLDRDYGYTF.